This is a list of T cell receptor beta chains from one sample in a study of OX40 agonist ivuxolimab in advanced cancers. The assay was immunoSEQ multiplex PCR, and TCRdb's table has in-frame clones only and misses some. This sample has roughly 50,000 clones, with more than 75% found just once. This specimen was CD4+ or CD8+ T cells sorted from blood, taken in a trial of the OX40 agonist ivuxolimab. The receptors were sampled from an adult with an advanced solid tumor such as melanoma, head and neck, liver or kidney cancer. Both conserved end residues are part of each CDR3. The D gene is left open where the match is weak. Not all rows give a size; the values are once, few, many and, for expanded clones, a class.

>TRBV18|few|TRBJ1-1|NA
TGTGCCAGCTCGCAGGGAGAGGCGCTCACTGAAGCTTTCTTT
CASSQGEALTEAFF
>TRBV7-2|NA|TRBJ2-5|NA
TGTGCCAGCAGCTCATGGACGTTTGGAGAGACCCAGTACTTC
CASSSWTFGETQYF
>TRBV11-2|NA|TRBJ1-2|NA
TGTGCCAGCAGCTTAGATCCGGATAACTATGGCTACACCTTC
CASSLDPDNYGYTF
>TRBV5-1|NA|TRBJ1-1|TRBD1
TGCGCCAGCAGCATCATCAGGGGGAGGGTGAACACTGAAGCTTTCTTT
CASSIIRGRVNTEAFF
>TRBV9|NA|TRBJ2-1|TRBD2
TGTGCCAGCAGCGTAAGTCTAGCGGGGGGGTTTAATGAGCAGTTCTTC
CASSVSLAGGFNEQFF
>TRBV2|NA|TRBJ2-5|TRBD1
TGTGCCAGCAGGGGGACAGCAGGAGAGACCCAGTACTTC
CASRGTAGETQYF
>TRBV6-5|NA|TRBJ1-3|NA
TGTGCCAGCAGTTCTGGGGGGGGTGTTGGAAACACCATATATTTT
CASSSGGGVGNTIYF
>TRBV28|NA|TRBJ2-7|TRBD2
TGTGCCTGCAGTTTAGCGGTTAGCGGGATAATTAACTTC
CACSLAVSGIINF
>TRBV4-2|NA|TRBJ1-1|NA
TGTGCCAGCAGCCAAGATCGTCAGATTGAAGCTTTCTTT
CASSQDRQIEAFF
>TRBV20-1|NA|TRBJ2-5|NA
TGCAGTGCTAGTGACCAAGAGACCCAGTACTTC
CSASDQETQYF
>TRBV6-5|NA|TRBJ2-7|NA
TGTGCCAGCAGTTACTCGTCAGGGAGCTCCTACGAGCAGTACTTC
CASSYSSGSSYEQYF
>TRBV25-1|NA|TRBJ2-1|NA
TGTGCCAGCAGTGAATTGGCGGCAGGTGGGGGTGAGCAGTTCTTC
CASSELAAGGGEQFF
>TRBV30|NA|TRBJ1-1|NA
TGTGCCTGGACCAGACAGAACACTGAAGCTTTCTTT
CAWTRQNTEAFF
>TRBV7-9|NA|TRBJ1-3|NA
TGTGCCAGCAGCCGGACAAGTACTGGAAACACCATATATTTT
CASSRTSTGNTIYF
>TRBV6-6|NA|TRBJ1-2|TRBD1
TGTGCCAGCAGTGCCCCGGACAGGTTAAACTATGGCTACACCTTC
CASSAPDRLNYGYTF
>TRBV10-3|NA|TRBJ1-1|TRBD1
TGTGCCATCAGGAGGGACAGCCTTGAAGCTTTCTTT
CAIRRDSLEAFF
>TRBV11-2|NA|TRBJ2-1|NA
TGTGCCAGCAGCTTAAGGGGCACGGATCTCAATGAGCAGTTCTTC
CASSLRGTDLNEQFF
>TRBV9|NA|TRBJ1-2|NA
TGTGCCAGCAGCGGAGGTGGTTGGGGCTACACCTTC
CASSGGGWGYTF
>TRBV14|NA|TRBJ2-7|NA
TGTGCCAGCAGCCCAAGCCCAGTATGGACAGACCCGAGGAATTACGAGCAGTACTTC
CASSPSPVWTDPRNYEQYF
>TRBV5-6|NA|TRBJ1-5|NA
TGTGCCAGCAGCGGAGCCGGACAGCCCGCTCAGCCCCAGCATTTT
CASSGAGQPAQPQHF
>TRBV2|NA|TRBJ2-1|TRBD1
TGTGCCAGCAGAAGAGACAGGGGGCCGCAAAACAATGAGCAGTTCTTC
CASRRDRGPQNNEQFF
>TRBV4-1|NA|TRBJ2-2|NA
TGCGCCAGCAGCCGCCAACCCACAGTAACCGGGGAGCTGTTTTTT
CASSRQPTVTGELFF
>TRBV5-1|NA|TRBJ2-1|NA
TGCGCCAGCAGCACCGACAATGAGCAGTTCTTC
CASSTDNEQFF
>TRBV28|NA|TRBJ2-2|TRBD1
TGTGCCAGCAGTAGAGGGACAGGGTTCGCCGGGGAGCTGTTTTTT
CASSRGTGFAGELFF
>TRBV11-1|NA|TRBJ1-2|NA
TGTGCCAGCAGCCAGGAGGACTATGGCTACACCTTC
CASSQEDYGYTF
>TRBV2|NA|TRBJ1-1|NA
TGTGCCAGCAGGGTTTTGAACACTGAAGCTTTCTTT
CASRVLNTEAFF